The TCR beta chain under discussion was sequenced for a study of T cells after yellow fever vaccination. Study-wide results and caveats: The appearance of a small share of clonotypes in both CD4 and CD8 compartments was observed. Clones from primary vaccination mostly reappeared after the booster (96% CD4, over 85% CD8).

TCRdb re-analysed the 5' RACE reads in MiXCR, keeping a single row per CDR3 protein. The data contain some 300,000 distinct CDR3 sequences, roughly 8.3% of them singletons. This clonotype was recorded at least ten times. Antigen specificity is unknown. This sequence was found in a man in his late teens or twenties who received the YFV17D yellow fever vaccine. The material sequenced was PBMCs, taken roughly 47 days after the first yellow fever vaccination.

The CDR3, as DNA: TGTGCCAGCAGTCCCAGGGGGAGAGAGACCCAGTACTTC. Its protein product is CASSPRGRETQYF. The J gene is TRBJ2-5, the V gene TRBV7-2, with TRBD1 matching 7 bases. Germline CDR1 reads SGHTA; CDR2 reads FQGNSA. The ends lost 6 bases at V and 4 bases at J; junction bases unmatched: 5. This CDR3 comprises 13 residues.